A single sample gave rise to the 26 T cell receptor beta chains below, sequenced in a study of blood T cells in healthy people across ages. A second about 7 to 12 cycle PCR used barcoded and J-beta primers. MiXCR, applied by TCRdb to the 5' RACE reads, yields one record per CDR3 protein. The table includes about 830,000 distinct CDR3 sequences, about 62% detected once. The sample taken for sequencing was blood. Source of these receptors: a man under 40 in good health.

The rearrangement links TRBV27 to TRBJ2-7, with D maybe TRBD2 (6 bases). Germline V gene sequence: CDR1 MNHEY, CDR2 SMNVEV (reference sequence). The CDR3 sequence is 13 residues long. Trimming cost V 3 bases and J 2 bases, with 8 bases left between them. CDR3 DNA: TGTGCCAGCAGTTTCGGGGAGGCCTACGAGCAGTACTTC. Translated: CASSFGEAYEQYF.

This clonotype was observed a handful of times. J is TRBJ1-2 and V is TRBV12-3 or TRBV12-4, with a possible D match to TRBD1 (5 bases). This CDR3 contains 12 residues. The V end lost 6 bases, the J end lost 5 bases, and 10 bases lay between the germline ends. The CDR3, as DNA: TGTGCCAGCAGGGGGACTGTATATGGCTACACCTTC. Amino acid sequence: CASRGTVYGYTF.

This chain links TRBV2 with TRBJ1-2; 7 nucleotides agree with TRBD1. Trimming cost V 2 bases and J 6 bases; bases outside gene matches: 6. CDR3 length: 14 residues. Germline CDR1 is SNHLY and CDR2 is FYNNEI. Written as DNA, the CDR3 is TGTGCCAGCAGTGAATATCTAACAGGGGATGGCTACACCTTC. Translating gives CASSEYLTGDGYTF. Filled out from reference TRBV2 and TRBJ1-2, the complete variable domain reads EPEVTQTPSHQVTQMGQEVILRCVPISNHLYFYWYRQILGQKVEFLVSFYNNEISEKSEIFDDQFSVERPDGSNFTLKIRSTKLEDSAMYFCASSEYLTGDGYTFGSGTRLTVV.

This chain uses TRBV6-6 with TRBJ2-7; perhaps TRBD2 as D (7 bases). In germline, CDR1 is MNHNY, CDR2 SVGAGI (reference sequence). The CDR3 length is 14 residues. V was pared by 5 bases and J by 5 bases, with 16 bases between. The CDR3: CASSLRGAGNEQYF. DNA for the CDR3: TGTGCCAGCAGTCTCCGGGGGGCTGGTAACGAGCAGTACTTC.

The V gene is TRBV4-2, the J gene TRBJ2-3; 8 bases align to TRBD2. V lost 2 bases to trimming and J lost 4 bases; unmatched junction nucleotides: 5. Germline CDR1 LGHNA, CDR2 YNFKEQ. There are 15 residues in the CDR3. CDR3 nucleotides: TGTGCCAGCAGCCAATGGAACGGGGGGGCAGATACGCAGTATTTT. The encoded protein is CASSQWNGGADTQYF.

CDR3 DNA: TGCGCCAGCAGCCAAGATCTCCAGGGGGCTAATGGCTACACCTTC. This encodes CASSQDLQGANGYTF. The V and J genes are TRBV4-3 and TRBJ1-2, with 8 bases fitting TRBD1. The CDR3 runs to 15 residues. The J segment lost 6 bases and the V segment lost 0 bases, leaving 6 bases of the junction unmatched. From germline, CDR1 is LGHNA and CDR2 YSLEER.

This clonotype appeared a few times. The chain carries TRBV14 and TRBJ2-1; 9 bases align to TRBD2. Trimming removed 5 bases from V and 2 bases from J; junction bases left unmatched: 4. CDR1 and CDR2 (germline): SGHDN, FVKESK. The CDR3 is 15 residues long. The CDR3 here is CASSSTSGPYNEQFF. CDR3 sequence (DNA): TGTGCCAGCAGCTCGACTAGCGGACCCTACAATGAGCAGTTCTTC.

This chain joins TRBV7-8 and TRBJ2-1; 9 bases are shared with TRBD1. The CDR3 sequence is 16 residues long. Germline V gene data show CDR1 as SGHVS and CDR2 as FQNEAQ. The V gene end was trimmed by 6 bases and the J gene end by 8 bases; junction bases not matched to a gene: 14. CDR3 in DNA: TGTGCCAGCAGTCCCTCCCGGGACAGGGACCTCTATGAGCAGTTCTTC. Its protein product is CASSPSRDRDLYEQFF.

The chain employs TRBV4-2 and TRBJ2-3; D possibly corresponds to TRBD2 (5 bases). CDR3 length: 15 residues. Germline V gives CDR1 LGHNA, CDR2 YNFKEQ. V shed 3 bases and J shed 0 bases, with 10 bases lying between them. As DNA, the CDR3 is TGTGCCAGCAGCCACTATCCGGGGAGCACAGATACGCAGTATTTT. It encodes CASSHYPGSTDTQYF.

For this clonotype: Germline and junction disagree at one end, which may indicate a read error. The gene calls are TRBV12-3 or TRBV12-4 and TRBJ2-1; possibly TRBD1 or TRBD2 for D (7 bases each). There are 15 residues in the CDR3. The CDR3 spells CTSSLQGLGRNEQFF. The CDR3 DNA sequence: TGTACCAGCAGTTTACAGGGGCTCGGGAGGAATGAGCAGTTCTTC.

CDR3 residues: CASSSSPGQGNEKLFF. The CDR3 DNA follows: TGCGCCAGCAGCTCTTCTCCGGGACAGGGGAATGAAAAACTGTTTTTT. V gene TRBV5-1 combines with J gene TRBJ1-4; 10 nucleotides line up with TRBD1. This CDR3 comprises 16 residues. The germline gives CDR1 SGHRS, CDR2 YFSETQ. V dropped 3 bases and J dropped 5; count of bases not matched to a gene: 7.

The V gene is TRBV5-1, the J gene TRBJ2-5, with 12 bases aligning to TRBD2. Germline CDR1 is SGHRS and CDR2 is YFSETQ. Germline trimming cut 4 bases from V and 2 bases from J; bases unmatched to any gene: 6. This CDR3 comprises 16 residues. The CDR3 DNA is TGCGCCAGCAGCACCAGACTAGCGGGGGTACAAGAGACCCAGTACTTC. As protein: CASSTRLAGVQETQYF.

V usage is TRBV5-1 and J usage is TRBJ2-2; unclear D gene. Trimming removed 5 bases from V and 8 bases from J, with 19 bases in between. The CDR3 contains 15 residues. From germline, CDR1 is SGHRS and CDR2 YFSETQ. The CDR3 DNA sequence: TGCGCCAGCAGTCTTGAAACAGACCCTGTTGGGGAGCTGTTTTTT. This encodes CASSLETDPVGELFF.

The chain has TRBV7-8 and TRBJ2-5; 9 nucleotides line up with TRBD2. Germline V lookup: CDR1 SGHVS, CDR2 FQNEAQ. This CDR3 region has 18 residues. Trimming at V came to 6 bases and at J to 4 bases, leaving 18 bases not matched to a gene. The CDR3 region is CASSPTPGTSLTRETQYF. CDR3 in DNA: TGTGCCAGCAGTCCGACCCCCGGGACTAGCCTCACCAGAGAGACCCAGTACTTC.

This clonotype has a single count. This chain uses TRBV7-8 with TRBJ2-7, with 12 bases that match TRBD1. CDR1 SGHVS and CDR2 FQNEAQ come from the germline V gene. The V segment lost 5 bases and the J segment 2 bases; nucleotides outside the gene matches: 7. The CDR3 runs 16 residues. This CDR3 reads CASSDPGTGGPYEQYF. The CDR3 nucleotides are TGTGCCAGCAGCGACCCAGGGACAGGGGGCCCCTACGAGCAGTACTTC.

In regard to this clonotype: Germline is not matched at one junction end, which may reflect a read error. CDR3 sequence reads: CAGSPGGGEVYEQYF. CDR3 in DNA: TGTGCCGGCAGTCCAGGGGGAGGGGAGGTGTACGAGCAGTACTTC. The chain employs TRBV6-5 and TRBJ2-7; D tentatively reads TRBD1 or TRBD2 (7 bases each). From germline, CDR1 is MNHEY and CDR2 SVGAGI. CDR3 length: 15 residues.

A few counts support this clonotype. The gene calls are TRBV20-1 and TRBJ2-3; tentative D call: TRBD1 (5 bases). CDR1 and CDR2 from the germline V gene are DFQATT and SNEGSKA (reference sequence). CDR3 size: 14 residues. V was cut by 0 bases and J by 0 bases, with 7 bases left in between. The CDR3 sequence is CSARDQGSTDTQYF. The CDR3 coding sequence is TGCAGTGCTAGAGATCAGGGTAGCACAGATACGCAGTATTTT.

There are a few counts of this clonotype. The chain has TRBV6-2 or TRBV6-3 and TRBJ1-6; 7 bases agree with TRBD1. The length of the CDR3 is 15 residues. Trimming took 2 bases from V and 7 from J; bases not matched to a gene: 5. CDR1 MNHEY and CDR2 SVGEGT come from the germline V gene. As DNA, the CDR3 is TGTGCCAGCAGTTACCAACAGGGGTCCAATTCACCCCTCCACTTT. Protein product: CASSYQQGSNSPLHF.

This clonotype was detected only a few times. This sequence joins TRBV20-1 and TRBJ2-3; D ambiguous. Germline V gene lookup returns CDR1 DFQATT and CDR2 SNEGSKA (reference sequence). V was trimmed by 4 bases and J by 4 bases, leaving 6 bases between them. The CDR3 is 11 amino acids. For the CDR3, the DNA is TGCAGTGCTAACCCAGCAGATACGCAGTATTTT. Amino acids: CSANPADTQYF.

V is TRBV18 and J is TRBJ2-1; D is unresolved. V lost 0 bases to trimming and J lost 4 bases, with 7 bases between them. Germline CDR1 is KGHSH and CDR2 is LQKENI. The CDR3 loop spans 14 amino acids. The CDR3 spells CASSPPHGYNEQFF. As DNA, the CDR3 is TGTGCCAGCTCACCACCCCACGGATACAATGAGCAGTTCTTC.

V and J are TRBV20-1 and TRBJ2-1; tentative D call: TRBD2 (6 bases). CDR1 is DFQATT and CDR2 is SNEGSKA in the germline V gene (reference sequence). The CDR3 runs 15 residues. Trimming took off 7 bases at V and 0 bases at J, with 16 bases between the two ends. CDR3 DNA: TGCAGTGTTCTTGGTGGGGGGAGCTCCTACAATGAGCAGTTCTTC. Protein product: CSVLGGGSSYNEQFF.

The rearrangement links TRBV6-5 to TRBJ2-2; D not resolved. Germline V gene sequence: CDR1 MNHEY, CDR2 SVGAGI. The CDR3 covers 16 residues. With 0 bases removed from V and 7 bases from J, the gap between germline ends came to 15 bases. CDR3 sequence: CASSYSPRVVSGELFF. CDR3 bases: TGTGCCAGCAGTTACTCTCCCAGAGTAGTCAGCGGGGAGCTGTTTTTT.

The chain's CDR3 is CASSFASGAEKLFF. The CDR3 DNA is TGTGCCAGCAGCTTCGCCTCCGGGGCCGAAAAACTGTTTTTT. V and J are TRBV7-2 and TRBJ1-4; tentative D call: TRBD1 (5 bases). Germline assignment: CDR1 SGHTA and CDR2 FQGNSA. This CDR3 is built from 14 residues. V lost 3 bases, J lost 8 bases, and 13 bases lay in between.

This clonotype was recorded a few times. This sequence joins TRBV12-3 or TRBV12-4 and TRBJ1-2, with D uncertain. This CDR3 is built from 13 residues. V was clipped by 7 bases and J by 0 bases, with 9 bases between them. CDR3 coding DNA: TGTGCCAGCAATGCCGGGACTAACTATGGCTACACCTTC. Amino acids: CASNAGTNYGYTF.

The chain is built from TRBV27 and TRBJ1-2; 12 nucleotides align to TRBD1. The J segment lost 8 bases and the V segment lost 3 bases, leaving 7 bases of the junction unmatched. From germline, CDR1 is MNHEY and CDR2 SMNVEV (reference sequence). The CDR3 has 15 amino acids. CDR3 amino acids: CASSLGQGAGKGYTF. CDR3 DNA sequence: TGTGCCAGCAGTTTGGGACAGGGGGCAGGAAAGGGCTACACCTTC.

The rearrangement links TRBV13 to TRBJ2-3; 12 bases fit TRBD2. The germline gives CDR1 PRHDT, CDR2 FYEKMQ (reference sequence). CDR3 length equals 15 residues. Trimming took 3 bases from V and 5 from J; bases not matched to a gene: 3. CDR3 sequence (DNA): TGTGCCAGCAGCTTTCCACTAGCGGGGGGAGATACGCAGTATTTT. Its translation is CASSFPLAGGDTQYF.